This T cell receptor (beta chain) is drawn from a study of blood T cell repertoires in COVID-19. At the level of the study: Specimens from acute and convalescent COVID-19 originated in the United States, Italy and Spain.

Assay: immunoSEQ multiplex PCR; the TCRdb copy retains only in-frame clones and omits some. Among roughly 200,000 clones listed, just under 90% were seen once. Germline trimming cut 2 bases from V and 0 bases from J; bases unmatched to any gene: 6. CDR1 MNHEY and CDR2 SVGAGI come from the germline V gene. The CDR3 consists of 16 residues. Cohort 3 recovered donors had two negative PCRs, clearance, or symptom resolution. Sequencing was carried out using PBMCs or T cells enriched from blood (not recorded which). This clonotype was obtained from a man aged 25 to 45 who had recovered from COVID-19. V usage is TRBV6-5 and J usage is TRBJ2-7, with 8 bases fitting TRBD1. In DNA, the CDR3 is TGTGCCAGCAGTTACCCGGCGGGGACAGGCTCCTACGAGCAGTACTTC. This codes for CASSYPAGTGSYEQYF.